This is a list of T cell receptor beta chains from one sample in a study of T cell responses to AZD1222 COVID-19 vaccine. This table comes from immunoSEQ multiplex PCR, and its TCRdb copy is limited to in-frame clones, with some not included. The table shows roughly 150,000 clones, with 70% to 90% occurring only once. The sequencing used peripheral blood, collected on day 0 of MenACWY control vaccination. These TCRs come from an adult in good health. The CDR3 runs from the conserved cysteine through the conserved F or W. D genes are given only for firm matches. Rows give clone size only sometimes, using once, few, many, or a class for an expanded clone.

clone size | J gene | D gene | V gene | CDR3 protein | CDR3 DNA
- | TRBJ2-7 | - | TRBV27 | CASSLTSGSYEQYF | TGTGCCAGCAGTTTAACCTCAGGGAGTTACGAGCAGTACTTC
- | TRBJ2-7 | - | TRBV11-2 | CASSLDQGGGGHYF | TGTGCCAGCAGCTTAGATCAGGGCGGAGGGGGCCATTACTTC
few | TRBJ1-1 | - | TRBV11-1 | CASSPWSWDINTEAFF | TGTGCCAGCAGTCCGTGGAGTTGGGACATAAACACTGAAGCTTTCTTT
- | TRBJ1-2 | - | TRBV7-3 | CASSLNPQTGYTF | TGTGCCAGCAGCTTAAATCCCCAGACTGGCTACACCTTC
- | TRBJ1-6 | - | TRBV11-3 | CATRAGGDSPLHF | TGTGCCACCAGGGCAGGAGGAGATTCACCCCTCCACTTT
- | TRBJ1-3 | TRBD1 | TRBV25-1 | CASSDPDRGSGNTIYF | TGTGCCAGCAGTGACCCCGACAGGGGATCTGGAAACACCATATATTTT
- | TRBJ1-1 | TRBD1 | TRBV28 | CASSTTGGGTEAFF | TGTGCCAGCAGTACAACAGGGGGGGGCACTGAAGCTTTCTTT
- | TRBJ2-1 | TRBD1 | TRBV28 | CASSRGQGAYNEQFF | TGTGCCAGCAGCCGCGGACAGGGGGCTTACAATGAGCAGTTCTTC
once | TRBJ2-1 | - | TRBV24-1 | CATSDLPTRTGSIEQFF | TGTGCCACCAGTGATTTGCCTACGAGGACCGGCTCAATTGAGCAGTTCTTC
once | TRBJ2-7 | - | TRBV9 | CASSVGLTGDYEQYF | TGTGCCAGCAGCGTAGGTCTGACAGGAGACTACGAGCAGTACTTC
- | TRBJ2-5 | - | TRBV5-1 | CASSLSLRAAQETQYF | TGCGCCAGCAGCTTGTCTCTTCGGGCAGCACAAGAGACCCAGTACTTC
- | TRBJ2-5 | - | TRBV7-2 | CASSLEILGVQYF | TGTGCCAGCAGCTTAGAAATCCTTGGGGTCCAGTACTTC
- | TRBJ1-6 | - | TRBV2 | CASVEEVDSPLHF | TGTGCCAGCGTAGAAGAGGTAGATTCACCCCTCCACTTT
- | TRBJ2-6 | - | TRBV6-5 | CASRYSGANVLTF | TGTGCCAGCAGGTACTCTGGGGCCAACGTCCTGACTTTC
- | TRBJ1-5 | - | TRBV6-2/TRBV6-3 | CASSSPYRYSNQPQHF | TGTGCCAGCAGTTCCCCTTACAGATATAGCAATCAGCCCCAGCATTTT
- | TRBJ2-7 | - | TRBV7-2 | CASSLEQDYEQYF | TGTGCCAGCAGCTTAGAACAAGACTACGAGCAGTACTTC
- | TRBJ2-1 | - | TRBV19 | CASSRTGGDDEQFF | TGTGCCAGTAGTAGGACAGGAGGGGACGATGAGCAGTTCTTC
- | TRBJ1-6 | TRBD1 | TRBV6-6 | CASKLQGADSPLHF | TGTGCCAGCAAATTACAGGGGGCTGATTCACCCCTCCACTTT
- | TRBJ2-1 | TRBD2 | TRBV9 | CASSGEASGGGEQFF | TGTGCCAGCAGCGGGGAGGCTAGCGGGGGTGGTGAGCAGTTCTTC
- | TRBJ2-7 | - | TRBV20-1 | CSARRVYEQYF | TGCAGTGCTCGCAGGGTTTACGAGCAGTACTTC
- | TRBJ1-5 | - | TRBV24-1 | CATSVDSNQPQHF | TGTGCCACCAGTGTAGATAGCAATCAGCCCCAGCATTTT
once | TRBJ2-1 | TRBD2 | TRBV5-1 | CASSLEGSGVFFDEQFF | TGCGCCAGCAGCTTGGAGGGTAGCGGGGTATTTTTCGATGAGCAGTTCTTC
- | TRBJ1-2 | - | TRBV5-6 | CASSLKGRAGGYTF | TGTGCCAGCAGCTTGAAAGGCCGAGCCGGGGGCTACACCTTC
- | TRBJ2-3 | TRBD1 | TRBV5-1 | CASSLGGQKGDTQYF | TGCGCCAGCAGCTTGGGGGGACAGAAAGGGGATACGCAGTATTTT
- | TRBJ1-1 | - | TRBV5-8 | CASSYNRDKSTEAFF | TGTGCCAGCAGCTATAACAGGGATAAGAGCACTGAAGCTTTCTTT
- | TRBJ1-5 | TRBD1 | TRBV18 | CASSPRQGEPQHF | TGTGCCAGCTCACCACGACAGGGAGAGCCCCAGCATTTT
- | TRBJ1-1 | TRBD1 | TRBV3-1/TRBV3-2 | CASRQGRNTEAFF | TGTGCCAGCAGACAGGGGAGGAACACTGAAGCTTTCTTT
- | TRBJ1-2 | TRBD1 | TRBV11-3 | CASSLEGTGAGGYTF | TGTGCCAGCAGCTTAGAGGGGACAGGGGCCGGAGGCTACACCTTC
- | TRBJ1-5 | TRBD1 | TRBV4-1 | CASSQEGDRGPRQPQHF | TGCGCCAGCAGCCAAGAGGGGGACAGGGGGCCGAGGCAGCCCCAGCATTTT
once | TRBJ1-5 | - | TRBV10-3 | CAISESGRAGNQPQHF | TGTGCCATCAGTGAGTCGGGCAGGGCCGGCAATCAGCCCCAGCATTTT
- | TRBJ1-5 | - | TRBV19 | CASSIRAQPQHF | TGTGCCAGTAGTATCAGGGCTCAGCCCCAGCATTTT
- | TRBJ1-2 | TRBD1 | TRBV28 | CASSSPGQGLGYTF | TGTGCCAGCAGCTCTCCGGGACAGGGACTTGGCTACACCTTC
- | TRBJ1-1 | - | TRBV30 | CAWIIGGTEAFF | TGTGCCTGGATAATTGGAGGGACTGAAGCTTTCTTT
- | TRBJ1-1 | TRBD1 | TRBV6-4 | CASKAEGGVGTEAFF | TGTGCCAGCAAGGCCGAAGGGGGCGTCGGCACTGAAGCTTTCTTT
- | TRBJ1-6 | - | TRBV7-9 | CASSFHRVDSPLHF | TGTGCCAGCAGCTTCCACAGGGTGGATTCACCCCTCCACTTT
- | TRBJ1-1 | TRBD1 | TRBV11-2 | CASSLVPRGPMNTEAFF | TGTGCCAGCAGCTTAGTACCTAGGGGGCCAATGAACACTGAAGCTTTCTTT
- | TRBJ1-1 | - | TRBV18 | CASSVGVPRNTEAFF | TGTGCCAGCTCAGTAGGGGTACCGAGGAACACTGAAGCTTTCTTT
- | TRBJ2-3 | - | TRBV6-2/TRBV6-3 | CASSGYTDTQYF | TGTGCCAGCAGCGGTTACACAGATACGCAGTATTTT
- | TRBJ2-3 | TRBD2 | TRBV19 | CASSIPGPPASGFGVTQYF | TGTGCCAGTAGTATTCCCGGGCCCCCGGCTAGCGGGTTCGGGGTTACGCAGTATTTT